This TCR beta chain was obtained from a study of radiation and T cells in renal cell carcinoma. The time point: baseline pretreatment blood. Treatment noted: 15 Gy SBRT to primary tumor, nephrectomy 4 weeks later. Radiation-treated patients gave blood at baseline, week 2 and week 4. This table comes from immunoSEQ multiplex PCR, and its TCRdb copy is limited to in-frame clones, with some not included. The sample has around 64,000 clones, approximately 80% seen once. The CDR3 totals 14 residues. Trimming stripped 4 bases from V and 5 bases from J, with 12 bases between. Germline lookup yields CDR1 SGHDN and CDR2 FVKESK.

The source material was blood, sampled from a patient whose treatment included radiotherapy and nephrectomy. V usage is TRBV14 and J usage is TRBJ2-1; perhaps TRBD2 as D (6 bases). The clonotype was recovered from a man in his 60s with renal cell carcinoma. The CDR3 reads CASSRRRADNEQFF. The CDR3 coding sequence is TGTGCCAGCAGCCGGAGGAGGGCCGACAATGAGCAGTTCTTC.